The rows below give T cell receptor beta chains drawn from one sample of a study of shared clonotypes between healthy human individuals. The table came from immunoSEQ multiplex PCR; TCRdb's copy has only in-frame clones and leaves some out. The data show about 710,000 clones, with 60% to 75% seen just once and around 2% held by the top ten. The sequencing sample was made of memory CD4+ T cells sorted from blood. These receptors all stem from a woman aged 25 to 39 in good health. The CDR3 runs from the conserved cysteine through the conserved F or W. The D gene is left open where the match is weak. Clone size is given for some rows only: seen once, a few or many times, or a class if the clone is expanded.

clone_size: once
v_call: TRBV5-8
d_call: TRBD2
j_call: TRBJ2-1
cdr3_length: 16
cdr3_nt: TGTGCCAGCAGCTTGGGGCCTAGCGGGAGCCACAATGAGCAGTTCTTC
cdr3_aa: CASSLGPSGSHNEQFF

clone_size: few
v_call: TRBV11-2
d_call: .
j_call: TRBJ2-4
cdr3_length: 14
cdr3_nt: TGTGCCAGCACCGGGACAATAGCCAAAAACATTCAGTACTTC
cdr3_aa: CASTGTIAKNIQYF

clone_size: few
v_call: TRBV2
d_call: .
j_call: TRBJ2-7
cdr3_length: 12
cdr3_nt: TGTGCCAGCACTCCGCAAAGCTACGAGCAGTACTTC
cdr3_aa: CASTPQSYEQYF

clone_size: .
v_call: TRBV2
d_call: TRBD2
j_call: TRBJ2-5
cdr3_length: 15
cdr3_nt: TGTGCCAGCAGTCCCAGCGGGAGGTCTCAAGAGACCCAGTACTTC
cdr3_aa: CASSPSGRSQETQYF

clone_size: .
v_call: TRBV19
d_call: TRBD2
j_call: TRBJ2-2
cdr3_length: 15
cdr3_nt: TGTGCCAGTAGTATAAGGACTAGTATCCCCGGGGAGCTGTTTTTT
cdr3_aa: CASSIRTSIPGELFF

clone_size: .
v_call: TRBV11-2
d_call: TRBD1
j_call: TRBJ1-1
cdr3_length: 13
cdr3_nt: TGTGCCAGCAGCAATGACAGGGTGGGGATATCTTTCTTT
cdr3_aa: CASSNDRVGISFF

clone_size: few
v_call: TRBV19
d_call: TRBD2
j_call: TRBJ2-7
cdr3_length: 15
cdr3_nt: TGTGCCAGTAGTCGTAGCGGGAGATTGTACTACGAGCAGTACTTC
cdr3_aa: CASSRSGRLYYEQYF

clone_size: .
v_call: TRBV5-1
d_call: TRBD1
j_call: TRBJ1-1
cdr3_length: 15
cdr3_nt: TGCGCCAGCAGCTCTTCCCAGGGGGCGCGGACTGAAGCTTTCTTT
cdr3_aa: CASSSSQGARTEAFF

clone_size: .
v_call: TRBV5-1
d_call: .
j_call: TRBJ2-3
cdr3_length: 12
cdr3_nt: TGCGCCAGCAGACAGGGCTCAGATACGCAGTATTTT
cdr3_aa: CASRQGSDTQYF

clone_size: .
v_call: TRBV5-4
d_call: .
j_call: TRBJ1-4
cdr3_length: 15
cdr3_nt: TGTGCCAGCAGCTCTTGGGGGGGGACTAATGAAAAACTGTTTTTT
cdr3_aa: CASSSWGGTNEKLFF

clone_size: .
v_call: TRBV4-1
d_call: .
j_call: TRBJ1-1
cdr3_length: 15
cdr3_nt: TGCGCCAGCAGCCAGGGCCACTCCTCCAGGGCTGAAGCTTTCTTT
cdr3_aa: CASSQGHSSRAEAFF

clone_size: .
v_call: TRBV19
d_call: TRBD1
j_call: TRBJ2-7
cdr3_length: 14
cdr3_nt: TGTGCCAGTAGCAAGGGACAGGGGATAGACGAGCAGTACTTC
cdr3_aa: CASSKGQGIDEQYF

clone_size: few
v_call: TRBV4-2
d_call: TRBD2
j_call: TRBJ2-1
cdr3_length: 19
cdr3_nt: TGTGCCAGCAGCCAAGATTGGCTAGCGGGAGGGAACGGCTACAATGAGCAGTTCTTC
cdr3_aa: CASSQDWLAGGNGYNEQFF

clone_size: .
v_call: TRBV5-1
d_call: .
j_call: TRBJ2-2
cdr3_length: 13
cdr3_nt: TGCGCCAGCAGCTCACAGGGTACCGGGGAGCTGTTTTTT
cdr3_aa: CASSSQGTGELFF

clone_size: few
v_call: TRBV30
d_call: .
j_call: TRBJ1-2
cdr3_length: 10
cdr3_nt: TGTGCCTCCGGGGTTTATGGCTACACCTTC
cdr3_aa: CASGVYGYTF

clone_size: few
v_call: TRBV19
d_call: .
j_call: TRBJ2-3
cdr3_length: 12
cdr3_nt: TGTGCCAGTAAGAGGGTCGGAGATACGCAGTATTTT
cdr3_aa: CASKRVGDTQYF

clone_size: .
v_call: TRBV28
d_call: TRBD2
j_call: TRBJ2-6
cdr3_length: 16
cdr3_nt: TGTGCCAGCACCTTTGGGGGGGGACCTGGGGCCAACGTCCTGACTTTC
cdr3_aa: CASTFGGGPGANVLTF

clone_size: .
v_call: TRBV5-4
d_call: .
j_call: TRBJ2-3
cdr3_length: 13
cdr3_nt: TGTGCCAGCAGCTTGTATGCGGCAGATACGCAGTATTTT
cdr3_aa: CASSLYAADTQYF

clone_size: .
v_call: TRBV28
d_call: .
j_call: TRBJ1-1
cdr3_length: 15
cdr3_nt: TGTGCCACCCACGGAGCGGGTGACATGAACACTGAAGCTTTCTTT
cdr3_aa: CATHGAGDMNTEAFF

clone_size: .
v_call: TRBV7-7
d_call: TRBD2
j_call: TRBJ2-2
cdr3_length: 16
cdr3_nt: TGTGCCAGCAGCTTAGGCGGGGGAGCGAACACCGGGGAGCTGTTTTTT
cdr3_aa: CASSLGGGANTGELFF

clone_size: few
v_call: TRBV6-5
d_call: TRBD1
j_call: TRBJ2-7
cdr3_length: 15
cdr3_nt: TGTGCCAGCAGAACGACAGGGGCCGACGCCTACGAGCAGTACTTC
cdr3_aa: CASRTTGADAYEQYF

clone_size: .
v_call: TRBV12-5
d_call: .
j_call: TRBJ1-1
cdr3_length: 16
cdr3_nt: TGTGCTAGTGGACTGCAACGTGGGCAGGGGACCACTGAAGCTTTCTTT
cdr3_aa: CASGLQRGQGTTEAFF

clone_size: .
v_call: TRBV7-9
d_call: TRBD2
j_call: TRBJ2-7
cdr3_length: 16
cdr3_nt: TGTGCCAGCAGCCAAGTGGGGCGGGAGGGCCTATACGAGCAGTACTTC
cdr3_aa: CASSQVGREGLYEQYF

clone_size: few
v_call: TRBV5-1
d_call: .
j_call: TRBJ2-3
cdr3_length: 14
cdr3_nt: TGCGCCAGCAGCTTGTTGCGGGGCACAGATACGCAGTATTTT
cdr3_aa: CASSLLRGTDTQYF

clone_size: .
v_call: TRBV7-2
d_call: .
j_call: TRBJ2-5
cdr3_length: 16
cdr3_nt: TGTGCCAGCAGCAGATTGGAGACAGGAGGAAGAGGGACCCAGTACTTC
cdr3_aa: CASSRLETGGRGTQYF

clone_size: .
v_call: TRBV19
d_call: TRBD2
j_call: TRBJ2-1
cdr3_length: 17
cdr3_nt: TGTGCCAGTAGTATAGAGGCGGGAGGTCTGGGAGGGGATGAGCAGTTCTTC
cdr3_aa: CASSIEAGGLGGDEQFF

clone_size: .
v_call: TRBV19
d_call: .
j_call: TRBJ2-5
cdr3_length: 13
cdr3_nt: TGTGCCACCCAGGGGTGGCCTCAAGAGACCCAGTACTTC
cdr3_aa: CATQGWPQETQYF

clone_size: .
v_call: TRBV2
d_call: TRBD2
j_call: TRBJ2-1
cdr3_length: 15
cdr3_nt: TGTGCCAGCAGTGACGCGCTAGCGGGGGTCAATGAGCAGTTCTTC
cdr3_aa: CASSDALAGVNEQFF

clone_size: .
v_call: TRBV30
d_call: TRBD1
j_call: TRBJ1-6
cdr3_length: 13
cdr3_nt: TGTGCCTGGACGGGACAGCCTAATTCACCCCTCCACTTT
cdr3_aa: CAWTGQPNSPLHF

clone_size: .
v_call: TRBV9
d_call: .
j_call: TRBJ2-5
cdr3_length: 13
cdr3_nt: TGTGCCAGCAGCATACAACTGGGGGAGACCCAGTACTTC
cdr3_aa: CASSIQLGETQYF

clone_size: .
v_call: TRBV7-3
d_call: .
j_call: TRBJ2-6
cdr3_length: 18
cdr3_nt: TGTGCCAGCAGCGGAGCCGGGACCGCGAGCTCTGGGGCCAACGTCCTGACTTTC
cdr3_aa: CASSGAGTASSGANVLTF

clone_size: .
v_call: TRBV27
d_call: .
j_call: TRBJ1-3
cdr3_length: 13
cdr3_nt: TGTGCCAGCAGTTTCACAGTGGGAAACACCATATATTTT
cdr3_aa: CASSFTVGNTIYF

clone_size: many
v_call: TRBV19
d_call: .
j_call: TRBJ2-2
cdr3_length: 13
cdr3_nt: TGTGCCAGTAGTATGCAGGGAGGTGGGGAGCTGTTTTTT
cdr3_aa: CASSMQGGGELFF

clone_size: .
v_call: TRBV14
d_call: TRBD2
j_call: TRBJ2-1
cdr3_length: 15
cdr3_nt: TGTGCCAGCAGCCAAATGCTAGCGGGAGGCCATGAGCAGTTCTTC
cdr3_aa: CASSQMLAGGHEQFF

clone_size: few
v_call: TRBV6-5
d_call: TRBD1
j_call: TRBJ2-7
cdr3_length: 15
cdr3_nt: TGTGCCAGCAGTCGGGACAGGGAAAACTCCTACGAGCAGTACTTC
cdr3_aa: CASSRDRENSYEQYF

clone_size: few
v_call: TRBV14
d_call: .
j_call: TRBJ2-5
cdr3_length: 12
cdr3_nt: TGTGCCAGCAACCGAGGGCGGGAGACCCAGTACTTC
cdr3_aa: CASNRGRETQYF

clone_size: .
v_call: TRBV5-1
d_call: TRBD1
j_call: TRBJ1-1
cdr3_length: 14
cdr3_nt: TGCGCCAGCAGCCACGGGACAGCGAACACTGAAGCTTTCTTT
cdr3_aa: CASSHGTANTEAFF

clone_size: .
v_call: TRBV5-1
d_call: TRBD1
j_call: TRBJ2-2
cdr3_length: 14
cdr3_nt: TGCGCCAGCCGATCGACAGGGGGCATCGGGGAGCTGTTTTTT
cdr3_aa: CASRSTGGIGELFF

clone_size: .
v_call: TRBV7-3
d_call: .
j_call: TRBJ1-4
cdr3_length: 15
cdr3_nt: TGTGCCAGCAGCAGCCCGCGGGGGGATGGCTTTACTGTTTTTTTT
cdr3_aa: CASSSPRGDGFTVFF

clone_size: .
v_call: TRBV6-6
d_call: TRBD1
j_call: TRBJ2-5
cdr3_length: 15
cdr3_nt: TGTGCCAGCAGCCATATGTTGGACAGGCAAGAGACCCAGTACTTC
cdr3_aa: CASSHMLDRQETQYF

clone_size: .
v_call: TRBV29-1
d_call: TRBD2
j_call: TRBJ2-1
cdr3_length: 14
cdr3_nt: TGCAGCGCGGGACTAGCGGGTTCATACAATGAGCAGTTCTTC
cdr3_aa: CSAGLAGSYNEQFF

clone_size: .
v_call: TRBV11-2
d_call: TRBD2
j_call: TRBJ2-3
cdr3_length: 16
cdr3_nt: TGTGCCAGCAGCATGGGACTAGCGGGTTACACAGATACGCAGTATTTT
cdr3_aa: CASSMGLAGYTDTQYF

clone_size: many
v_call: TRBV28
d_call: .
j_call: TRBJ1-2
cdr3_length: 12
cdr3_nt: TGTGCCAGCAGCCCTATCGTGGAAGGCTACACCTTC
cdr3_aa: CASSPIVEGYTF

clone_size: few
v_call: TRBV7-9
d_call: .
j_call: TRBJ1-5
cdr3_length: 16
cdr3_nt: TGTGCCAGCAGCTTAGGGATTACAGGGAGCAATCAGCCCCAGCATTTT
cdr3_aa: CASSLGITGSNQPQHF

clone_size: .
v_call: TRBV5-1
d_call: .
j_call: TRBJ2-7
cdr3_length: 14
cdr3_nt: TGCGCCAGCAGCTTGTCCGGAAAGACCTACGAGCAGTACTTC
cdr3_aa: CASSLSGKTYEQYF

clone_size: .
v_call: TRBV5-1
d_call: TRBD1
j_call: TRBJ2-7
cdr3_length: 14
cdr3_nt: TGCGCCAGCAGCTTGGGGACAGGGGCTCTGGAGCAGTACTTC
cdr3_aa: CASSLGTGALEQYF

clone_size: .
v_call: TRBV11-1
d_call: .
j_call: TRBJ2-3
cdr3_length: 15
cdr3_nt: TGTGCCAGCAGCTTAGCGATGACTATTGTAGATACGCAGTATTTT
cdr3_aa: CASSLAMTIVDTQYF

clone_size: .
v_call: TRBV19
d_call: .
j_call: TRBJ1-3
cdr3_length: 14
cdr3_nt: TGTGCCAGTCGGACGGACCCCTCTGGAAACACCATATATTTT
cdr3_aa: CASRTDPSGNTIYF